This TCR beta chain was sequenced in a study of T cells in Graves' hyperthyroidism and ophthalmopathy. The study, taken as a whole, reports: Onset of ophthalmopathy came a median approximately 6.8 months after the model predicted it.

This clonotype was counted many times. No antigen is known for it. The investigators amplified TCR beta CDR3 regions from RNA transcripts. Researchers ran a first-round RT-PCR on the TCR CDR3 using the HTBI primer set. TCRdb reprocessed the multiplex PCR reads with MiXCR, giving one entry per CDR3 protein. This table has hundreds of thousands of distinct CDR3 sequences, 18% appearing once. The sequenced sample consisted of blood. This clonotype was sampled from a woman in her 50s with Graves' hyperthyroidism that later progressed to Graves' ophthalmopathy.

CDR3: CASSSGTDTQYF. The CDR3 DNA sequence: TGTGCCAGCAGCTCAGGGACAGATACGCAGTATTTT. J is TRBJ2-3 and V is TRBV7-9; the D gene is possibly TRBD1 (5 bases). The CDR3 runs to 12 residues. The V end was cut by 4 bases, the J end by 3 bases, with 5 bases between. Germline V gives CDR1 SEHNR, CDR2 FQNEAQ (reference sequence).